These 8 T cell receptor beta chains originate from one sample sequenced in a study of blood T cell dynamics during melanoma immunotherapy. Produced via immunoSEQ multiplex PCR; TCRdb's table is partial and in-frame only. The sample yields 25,000 to 30,000 clones, over 80% seen once. Time point of the sample: week 3, after first cycle of checkpoint inhibitor. The specimen comprised blood, sampled from a patient treated with checkpoint blockade. These receptors were obtained from a human donor with melanoma.

This clone was counted only a few times. The gene calls are TRBV6-1 and TRBJ1-1, with unresolved D. This CDR3 has 9 amino acids. CDR1 is MNHNS and CDR2 is SASEGT in the germline V gene. V lost 6 bases to trimming and J lost 7 bases, with 3 bases between them. Here the CDR3 DNA reads TGTGCCAGCAGGAGTGAAGCTTTCTTT. It translates to CASRSEAFF.

In this sample, this clone turned up once. The V call is TRBV6-5, the J call TRBJ2-1, with TRBD2 as a possible D gene (6 bases). Germline CDR1 MNHEY, CDR2 SVGAGI. The CDR3 spans 15 residues. V was pared by 5 bases and J by 4 bases, with 15 bases between. CDR3 residues: CASSLRESNYNEQFF. The CDR3 DNA reads as TGTGCCAGCAGTCTCCGGGAGTCTAATTACAATGAGCAGTTCTTC.

The chain's CDR3 is CASSSPPGGSTGELFF. DNA for the CDR3: TGTGCCAGCAGCTCTCCCCCCGGGGGTAGCACCGGGGAGCTGTTTTTT. V usage is TRBV7-9 and J usage is TRBJ2-2; perhaps TRBD2 as D (6 bases). The length of the CDR3 is 16 residues. V was clipped by 4 bases and J by 4 bases, with 16 bases between them. CDR1 and CDR2 (germline): SEHNR, FQNEAQ (reference sequence).

The chain has TRBV19 and TRBJ2-5; a possible D gene is TRBD1 (6 bases). V lost 5 bases and J lost 1, with 14 bases in between. CDR1 LNHDA and CDR2 SQIVND come from the germline V gene (reference sequence). The CDR3 length is 15 residues. Here the CDR3 reads CASSPRTVRQETQYF. CDR3 DNA: TGTGCCAGTAGTCCCCGGACAGTCCGCCAAGAGACCCAGTACTTC. Together with reference TRBV19 and TRBJ2-5, the CDR3 gives the full variable domain: DGGITQSPKYLFRKEGQNVTLSCEQNLNHDAMYWYRQDPGQGLRLIYYSQIVNDFQKGDIAEGYSVSREKKESFPLTVTSAQKNPTAFYLCASSPRTVRQETQYFGPGTRLLVL.

The rearrangement joins TRBV10-2 to TRBJ2-5; 7 nucleotides line up with TRBD2. This CDR3 is 14 amino acids long. With 7 bases clipped from V and 7 bases from J, the junction kept 12 bases outside the gene matches. From germline, CDR1 is WSHSY and CDR2 SAAADI. This CDR3 is CASTRDYPVGTQYF. The DNA for the CDR3 is TGCGCCAGCACCAGGGACTATCCGGTGGGGACCCAGTACTTC.

On this clone itself: One end of the junction does not line up with germline, which may come from a read error. V usage is TRBV7-7 and J usage is TRBJ2-7, with D perhaps given as TRBD1 or TRBD2 (5 bases each). CDR3 length: 13 amino acids. Germline V gives CDR1 SSHAT, CDR2 FNYEAQ (reference sequence). In DNA form, the CDR3 reads TGTGCTAGCAGCCGGGACCAATCCTACGAGCAGTACTTC. The encoded protein is CASSRDQSYEQYF.

The genes are TRBV5-8 and TRBJ1-1; D remains ambiguous. Trimming took off 5 bases at V and 3 bases at J, with 11 bases between the two ends. The CDR3 spans 13 residues. Germline V gene lookup returns CDR1 SGHTS and CDR2 YDEGEE. CDR3 DNA sequence: TGTGCCAGCAGTAGTCATTTGGACACTGAAGCTTTCTTT. It codes for CASSSHLDTEAFF. The full variable domain, completed using reference TRBV5-8 and TRBJ1-1, is EAGVTQSPTHLIKTRGQQATLRCSPISGHTSVYWYQQALGLGLQFLLWYDEGEERNRGNFPPRFSGRQFPNYSSELNVNALELEDSALYLCASSSHLDTEAFFGQGTRLTVV.

CDR3 loop: CASSLAGTEGNTIYF. The CDR3, as DNA: TGTGCCAGCAGCTTAGCTGGGACAGAAGGAAACACCATATATTTT. The chain joins TRBV7-9 to TRBJ1-3, with 7 bases fitting TRBD1. This CDR3 region has 15 residues. Germline V CDR1 and CDR2: SEHNR, FQNEAQ (reference sequence). With V trimmed by 0 bases and J by 4 bases, 3 bases remained unmatched.